This T cell receptor (beta chain) derives from a study of T cell responses to AZD1222 COVID-19 vaccine. Study outcomes and limitations: White British people made up most donors, females outnumbered males, and clonal diversity was possibly underestimated. Among those given AZD1222, only five to seven were seropositive at baseline. Unmutated regions of variants are reportedly targeted by nearly half of spike-specific TCRs.

TCRdb's copy holds only in-frame clones and misses some; the assay was immunoSEQ multiplex PCR. The sample yields about 72,000 clones, roughly nine tenths seen once. The V gene's germline CDR1 is SGHKS and CDR2 YYEKEE (reference sequence). CDR3 length: 16 residues. Trimming took 1 base from V and 5 from J; bases not matched to a gene: 10. This clone was seen once. The antigen is unknown. The chain joins TRBV5-5 to TRBJ2-7; the match to TRBD2 covers 9 bases. The receptor comes from an adult who received the AZD1222 COVID-19 vaccine. The source material was peripheral blood, sampled 28 days after the second AZD1222 dose. The CDR3 loop reads CASSLWVSGSFHEQYF. CDR3 in DNA: TGTGCCAGCAGCTTGTGGGTTAGCGGGAGTTTCCACGAGCAGTACTTC.